The 14 T cell receptor beta chains below were found in one sample sequenced in a study of blood T cell repertoires in COVID-19. Profiling relied on immunoSEQ multiplex PCR, and the TCRdb table lists in-frame clones only, not all of them. The sample consists of 95,000 to 150,000 clones, around 80% of them appearing once. The sequenced material came from peripheral blood. The receptors were gathered from a man aged 40-49 years with active or convalescent COVID-19.

V gene TRBV15 combines with J gene TRBJ2-1; possibly TRBD2 for D (6 bases). The CDR3 runs 13 residues. Between the trimmed V and J ends, which lost 8 bases and 1 base, there was a span of 9 bases. From germline, CDR1 is LNHNV and CDR2 YYDKDF (reference sequence). The CDR3 nucleotides are TGTGCCACCCGTGGGGGGTCCTACAATGAGCAGTTCTTC. Translation gives CATRGGSYNEQFF.

The chain joins TRBV7-7 to TRBJ2-5; 8 nucleotides agree with TRBD2. Germline loops: CDR1 SSHAT, CDR2 FNYEAQ (reference sequence). The CDR3 sequence is 16 residues long. V dropped 1 base and J dropped 5; count of bases not matched to a gene: 9. The CDR3 DNA reads TGTGCCAGCAGCTTAGGGATAGCGGGGAAGACGGAGACCCAGTACTTC. It translates to CASSLGIAGKTETQYF.

This clone came up many times. This chain joins TRBV5-4 and TRBJ2-7; 8 bases align to TRBD1. The CDR3 is 15 amino acids. V lost 3 bases and J lost 3; bases outside the gene matches: 8. Germline loops: CDR1 SGHNT, CDR2 YYREEE (reference sequence). CDR3 nucleotides: TGTGCCAGCAGCTCCCCGGGACAGGCGGTCTACGAGCAGTACTTC. This gives the protein CASSSPGQAVYEQYF.

A few counts support this clone. The chain recombines TRBV9 with TRBJ1-4, with D possibly matching TRBD1 (6 bases). The V gene lost 0 bases and the J gene lost 7 bases, with 13 bases spanning the gap. The germline CDR1 and CDR2 sequences are SGDLS and YYNGEE. CDR3 length equals 15 residues. CDR3 in amino acids: CASSVEAGASEKLFF. The CDR3 DNA follows: TGTGCCAGCAGCGTAGAGGCAGGGGCAAGTGAAAAACTGTTTTTT.

The rearrangement uses TRBV7-3 and TRBJ2-1; TRBD2 might be the D (6 bases). Per the germline V gene, CDR1 is SGHTA and CDR2 is FQGTGA. V was clipped by 5 bases and J by 4 bases, with 15 bases between them. The CDR3 is 15 amino acids. CDR3 protein: CASSLEGGWYNEQFF. The CDR3 DNA reads TGTGCCAGCAGCCTGGAGGGCGGGTGGTACAATGAGCAGTTCTTC. Complete variable domain (other parts from reference TRBV7-3 and TRBJ2-1): GAGVSQTPSNKVTEKGKYVELRCDPISGHTALYWYRQSLGQGPEFLIYFQGTGAADDSGLPNDRFFAVRPEGSVSTLKIQRTERGDSAVYLCASSLEGGWYNEQFFGPGTRLTVL.

The chain carries TRBV5-4 and TRBJ1-4; D is possibly TRBD1 (6 bases). Trimming took off 4 bases at V and 8 bases at J, with 12 bases between the two ends. Per the germline V gene, CDR1 is SGHNT and CDR2 is YYREEE (reference sequence). This CDR3 comprises 13 residues. The CDR3 DNA is TGTGCCAGCAGCCCGGACAGAGACGAAAAACTGTTTTTT. Its protein is CASSPDRDEKLFF. Full variable domain (remainder filled in from reference TRBV5-4 and TRBJ1-4): ETGVTQSPTHLIKTRGQQVTLRCSSQSGHNTVSWYQQALGQGPQFIFQYYREEENGRGNFPPRFSGLQFPNYSSELNVNALELDDSALYLCASSPDRDEKLFFGSGTQLSVL.

The chain couples TRBV5-1 to TRBJ2-2; D is unclear. The CDR3 consists of 14 residues. In germline, CDR1 is SGHRS, CDR2 YFSETQ. V shed 6 bases and J shed 2 bases, with 11 bases lying between them. CDR3: CASKPKTNTGELFF. The CDR3 nucleotides read TGCGCCAGCAAGCCTAAAACCAACACCGGGGAGCTGTTTTTT.

This chain uses TRBV10-3 with TRBJ2-2; TRBD2 agrees at 11 bases. The germline CDR1 and CDR2 sequences are ENHRY and SYGVKD. The ends lost 10 bases at V and 7 bases at J; junction bases unmatched: 20. The CDR3 has 18 residues. CDR3 nucleotides: TGTGCCACCTTTATCGGTCCTACTAGCGGGGGTACCGGCGGGGAGCTGTTTTTT. This codes for CATFIGPTSGGTGGELFF.

V usage is TRBV6-2 or TRBV6-3 and J usage is TRBJ2-7, with D possibly TRBD1 on 5 matching bases. The germline V gene has CDR1 MNHEY and CDR2 SVGEGT. This CDR3 contains 13 residues. Between the trimmed V and J ends, which lost 6 bases and 2 bases, there was a span of 11 bases. CDR3 nucleotides: TGTGCCAGCAGCTTTGACAGAACCTACGAGCAGTACTTC. Its protein is CASSFDRTYEQYF.

V usage is TRBV30 and J usage is TRBJ1-3; TRBD1 is a possible D gene (6 bases). CDR1 and CDR2 from the germline V gene are GTSNPN and SVGIG (reference sequence). V lost 5 bases, J lost 0 bases, and 23 bases lay in between. The CDR3 is 18 residues long. The CDR3 reads CAWPPIYGTYNSGNTIYF. CDR3 DNA sequence: TGTGCCTGGCCTCCTATATACGGGACATACAACTCTGGAAACACCATATATTTT.

The V gene is TRBV27, the J gene TRBJ1-6; D ambiguous. Germline CDR1 MNHEY, CDR2 SMNVEV (reference sequence). Trimming cost V 5 bases and J 4 bases, with 12 bases left between them. There are 15 residues in the CDR3. The CDR3: CASSTEGRYNSPLHF. CDR3 bases: TGTGCCAGCAGTACAGAGGGAAGATATAATTCACCCCTCCACTTT.

The chain combines TRBV2 with TRBJ1-2; the D is unclear. The CDR3 extends over 12 amino acids. Trimming removed 5 bases from V and 4 bases from J, with 8 bases in between. CDR1 is SNHLY and CDR2 is FYNNEI in the germline V gene. CDR3 coding DNA: TGTGCCAGCAGTAGAGACACCTATGGCTACACCTTC. Its protein product is CASSRDTYGYTF.

The sample holds a few counts of this clone. CDR3 coding DNA: TGTGCCAGCAGTTCGTTCAGGGGAGACACTGAAGCTTTCTTT. Translation gives CASSSFRGDTEAFF. The J gene is TRBJ1-1, the V gene TRBV6-5, with TRBD1 as a possible D gene (6 bases). Germline values: CDR1 MNHEY, CDR2 SVGAGI. This CDR3 comprises 14 residues. V was cut by 4 bases and J by 3 bases, with 12 bases left in between.

The chain uses TRBV3-1 (or the pseudogene TRBV3-2) and TRBJ2-7; 7 bases map to TRBD1. The germline gives CDR1 LGHDT, CDR2 YNNKEL (reference sequence). J gave up 4 bases and V 3 bases, and 9 bases lay outside the gene matches. CDR3 length equals 15 residues. CDR3 protein: CASSHTGQSTYEQYF. As DNA, the CDR3 is TGTGCCAGCAGCCATACGGGACAGAGTACTTACGAGCAGTACTTC.